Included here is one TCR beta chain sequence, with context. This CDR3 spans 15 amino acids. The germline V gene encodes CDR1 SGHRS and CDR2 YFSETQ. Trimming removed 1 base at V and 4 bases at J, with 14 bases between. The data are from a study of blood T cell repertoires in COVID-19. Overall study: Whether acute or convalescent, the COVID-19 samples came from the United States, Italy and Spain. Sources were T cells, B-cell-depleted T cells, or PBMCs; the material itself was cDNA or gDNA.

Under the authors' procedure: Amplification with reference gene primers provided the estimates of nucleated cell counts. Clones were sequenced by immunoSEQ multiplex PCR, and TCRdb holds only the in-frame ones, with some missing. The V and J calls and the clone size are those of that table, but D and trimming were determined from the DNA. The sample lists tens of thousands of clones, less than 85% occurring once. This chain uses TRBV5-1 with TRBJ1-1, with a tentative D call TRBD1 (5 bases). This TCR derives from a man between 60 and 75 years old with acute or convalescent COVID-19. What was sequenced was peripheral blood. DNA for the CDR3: TGCGCCAGCAGCTTGTTACTGGACGGGGGCACTGAAGCTTTCTTT. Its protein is CASSLLLDGGTEAFF. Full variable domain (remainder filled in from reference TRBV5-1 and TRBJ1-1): KAGVTQTPRYLIKTRGQQVTLSCSPISGHRSVSWYQQTPGQGLQFLFEYFSETQRNKGNFPGRFSGRQFSNSRSEMNVSTLELGDSALYLCASSLLLDGGTEAFFGQGTRLTVV.